The clone carrying this T cell receptor beta chain was seen ten or more times. Antigen specificity is unknown. The sample originates from a study of CD8 T cells in ankylosing spondylitis. Study observations and caveats: Disease-linked clones bore a CD8+ phenotype, appearing relatively rarely in peripheral blood. For ankylosing spondylitis blood, a TCR beta motif of 8 or 9 highly homologous variants appeared characteristic.

In TCRdb, the 5' RACE reads were re-called with MiXCR into one record per CDR3 protein. The sample has around 540,000 distinct CDR3 sequences; about 13% are singletons. Material for sequencing was blood, either unsorted or a sorted T cell fraction (not recorded which). The receptor was derived from a male donor with ankylosing spondylitis.

CDR3 bases: TGTGCCAGCACCATAAACAGGGCTGAAGCTTTCTTT. Encoded protein: CASTINRAEAFF. This chain links TRBV7-8 with TRBJ1-1, with D possibly TRBD1 on 6 matching bases. The V and J ends lost 7 bases and 6 bases respectively, with 12 bases between them. CDR3 length equals 12 residues. CDR1 SGHVS and CDR2 FQNEAQ come from the germline V gene. Full variable domain (missing parts from reference TRBV7-8 and TRBJ1-1): GAGVSQSPRYKVAKRGQDVALRCDPISGHVSLFWYQQALGQGPEFLTYFQNEAQLDKSGLPSDRFFAERPEGSVSTLKIQRTQQEDSAVYLCASTINRAEAFFGQGTRLTVV.